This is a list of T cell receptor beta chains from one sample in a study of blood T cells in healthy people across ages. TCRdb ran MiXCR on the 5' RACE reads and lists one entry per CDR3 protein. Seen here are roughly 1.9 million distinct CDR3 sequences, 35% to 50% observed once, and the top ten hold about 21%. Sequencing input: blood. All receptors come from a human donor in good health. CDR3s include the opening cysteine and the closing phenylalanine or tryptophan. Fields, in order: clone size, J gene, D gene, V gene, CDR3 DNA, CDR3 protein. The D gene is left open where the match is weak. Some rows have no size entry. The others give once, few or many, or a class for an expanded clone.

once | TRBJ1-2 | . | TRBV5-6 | TGTGCCAGCAGCTTGATTGGGGTAGGAAAATTGGACTATGGCTACACCTTC | CASSLIGVGKLDYGYTF
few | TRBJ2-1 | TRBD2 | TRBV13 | TGTGCCAGCAGCTTAGAGGGTGGGGGGGTCTCCTACAATGAGCAGTTCTTC | CASSLEGGGVSYNEQFF
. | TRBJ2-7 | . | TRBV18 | TGTGCCAGCTCACCTCCGGGAAGTGTCGAGCAGTACTTC | CASSPPGSVEQYF
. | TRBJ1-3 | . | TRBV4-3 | TGCGCCAGCAGCCAAGATGCCCGGGGGGGCGCTGGAAACACCGTATATTTT | CASSQDARGGAGNTVYF
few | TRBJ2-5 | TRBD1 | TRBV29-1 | TGCAGCGTTGATTCGGACGGGACAGGGGGCATGGAGACCCAGTACTTC | CSVDSDGTGGMETQYF
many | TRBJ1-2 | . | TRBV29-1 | TGCAGCGTGTTCAAGTCTGTAGCCAGGCTTTATGGCTACACCTTC | CSVFKSVARLYGYTF
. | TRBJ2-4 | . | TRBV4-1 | TGCGCCAGCAGCCAAGTTAGGGAGGGGGGCAGGAACATTCAGTACTTC | CASSQVREGGRNIQYF
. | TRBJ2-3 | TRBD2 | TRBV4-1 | TGCGCCAGCAGCCAAGATTCCCTACAACTGACTAGCGGTTACACAGATACGCAGTATTTT | CASSQDSLQLTSGYTDTQYF
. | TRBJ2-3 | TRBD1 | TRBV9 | TGTGCCAGCAGCGTAGTTCTTCCTGGGACAGGCACAGATACGCAGTATTTT | CASSVVLPGTGTDTQYF
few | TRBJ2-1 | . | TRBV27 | TGTGCCAGCAGTGCCTCCGTTAATGAGCAGTTCTTC | CASSASVNEQFF
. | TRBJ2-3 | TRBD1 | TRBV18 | TGTGCCAGCTCCATTCTCACAGGGGAATCTAGCACAGATACGCAGTATTTT | CASSILTGESSTDTQYF
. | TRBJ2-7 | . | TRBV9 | TGTGCCAGCAGCGTAGCTGGTAGTAACGACGAGCAGTACTTC | CASSVAGSNDEQYF
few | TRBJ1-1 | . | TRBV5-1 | TGCGCCAGCCGTCGGGACGTTTCTGGAGAAGCTTTCTTT | CASRRDVSGEAFF
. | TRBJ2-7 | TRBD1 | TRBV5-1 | TGCGCCAGCAGCTTGGTGAAAGAGACAGGGGGCTACGAGCAGTACTTC | CASSLVKETGGYEQYF
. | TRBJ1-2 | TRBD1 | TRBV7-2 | TGTGCCAGCAGCCTCGCCGAGACAGGGAAGGATGGCTACACCTTC | CASSLAETGKDGYTF
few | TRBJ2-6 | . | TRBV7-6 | TGTGCCAGCAGCTTAGAAGGGGGATACTCTGGGGCCAACGTCCTGACTTTC | CASSLEGGYSGANVLTF
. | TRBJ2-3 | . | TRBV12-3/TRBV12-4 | TGTGCCAGCAGTTACCCTGGGGTGGGGGATACGCAGTATTTT | CASSYPGVGDTQYF
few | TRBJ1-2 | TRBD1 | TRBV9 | TGTGCCAGCAGCGTAGGAAGCGGACAGGGTCCTGGCTACACCTTC | CASSVGSGQGPGYTF
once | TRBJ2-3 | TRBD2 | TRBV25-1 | TGTGCCAGCGGGGCGGGGGGTACAGATACGCAGTATTTT | CASGAGGTDTQYF
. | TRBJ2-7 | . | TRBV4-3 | TGCGTCAGCAGCCTTAATCCGGGACCCAAGACCTACGAGCAGTACTTC | CVSSLNPGPKTYEQYF
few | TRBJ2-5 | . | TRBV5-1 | TGCGCCAGCAGCTTGGTGATGGAGACCATGAACAAAGAGACCCAGTACTTC | CASSLVMETMNKETQYF
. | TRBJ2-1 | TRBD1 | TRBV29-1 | TGCAGCGCCGGAGCCGGGACAGGGCTCTACAATGAGCAGTTCTTC | CSAGAGTGLYNEQFF
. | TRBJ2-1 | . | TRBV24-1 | TGTGCCACCAGTGATTTCCGGGACAAGGGCCACAATGAGCAGTTCTTC | CATSDFRDKGHNEQFF